The sequence of this T cell receptor (beta chain) was determined in a study of T cell responses to AZD1222 COVID-19 vaccine. J lost 6 bases, V lost 4 bases, and 2 bases had no gene match. There are 13 residues in the CDR3. The V gene's germline CDR1 is PRHDT and CDR2 FYEKMQ (reference sequence). Repertoires were generated with immunoSEQ multiplex PCR, while TCRdb's copy carries only in-frame clones and drops some. The sample has 140,000 to 150,000 clones, more than 70% seen once. The material sequenced was peripheral blood, taken 28 days after the second AZD1222 dose. The chain combines TRBV13 with TRBJ2-1; 8 bases line up with TRBD1. The TCR comes from an adult who received the AZD1222 COVID-19 vaccine. The CDR3 loop is CASSSQGANEQFF. The CDR3, as DNA: TGTGCCAGCAGCTCCCAGGGGGCCAATGAGCAGTTCTTC.